This TCR beta chain is drawn from a study of tumor and adjacent non-tumor tissue in lung cancer. No cell sorting was done before RNA was extracted from the tissue. Three rounds of nested PCR, following a modified ARM-PCR protocol, produced the TCRbeta library. Using its own MiXCR run on the multiplex PCR reads, TCRdb lists one record per CDR3 protein. In the table there are 95,000 to 150,000 distinct CDR3 sequences, about 66% of which are singletons. This clonotype was observed at least ten times. With 2 bases removed from V and 5 bases from J, the gap between germline ends came to 12 bases. CDR3 length: 14 amino acids.

Material for sequencing was lung tumor tissue. The rearrangement joins TRBV12-3 or TRBV12-4 to TRBJ2-5; no firm D call. The clonotype was recovered from a man aged 30 to 39 with non-small cell lung cancer. The CDR3 is CASSLFFSWETQYF. The DNA for the CDR3 is TGTGCCAGCAGTTTATTCTTCAGTTGGGAGACCCAGTACTTC.